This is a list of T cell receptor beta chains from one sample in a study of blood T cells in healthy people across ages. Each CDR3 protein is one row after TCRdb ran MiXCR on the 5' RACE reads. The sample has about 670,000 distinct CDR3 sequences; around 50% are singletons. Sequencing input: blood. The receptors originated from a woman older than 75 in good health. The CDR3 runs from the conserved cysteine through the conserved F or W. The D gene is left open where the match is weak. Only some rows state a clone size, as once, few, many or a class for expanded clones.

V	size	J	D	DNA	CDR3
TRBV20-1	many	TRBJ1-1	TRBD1	TGCAGTGCTAGGGCAGGGGGCTGGGTCACTGAAGCTTTCTTT	CSARAGGWVTEAFF
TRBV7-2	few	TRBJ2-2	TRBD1	TGTGCCAGCAGTTTCGACAGGGCAACCGGGGAGCTGTTTTTT	CASSFDRATGELFF
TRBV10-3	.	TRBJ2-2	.	TGTGCCATCAGGGATAGCCTGACAGGGAACACCGGGGAGCTGTTTTTT	CAIRDSLTGNTGELFF
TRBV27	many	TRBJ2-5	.	TGTGCCAGCAGTTTCAAGCCCGGGGAGACCCAGTACTTC	CASSFKPGETQYF
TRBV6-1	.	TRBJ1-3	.	TGTGCCAGCAGTGACCCAGGCTACTCTGGAAACACCATATATTTT	CASSDPGYSGNTIYF
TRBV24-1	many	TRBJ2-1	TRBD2	TGTGCCACCAGTGATTTGCGTAGCGGGGCCCTCAATGAGCAGTTCTTC	CATSDLRSGALNEQFF
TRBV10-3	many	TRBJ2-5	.	TGTGCCATCAGGGACGCGGAGACCCAGTACTTC	CAIRDAETQYF
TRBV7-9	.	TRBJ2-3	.	TGTGCCAGCCTCCAACGGGCAGATACGCAGTATTTT	CASLQRADTQYF
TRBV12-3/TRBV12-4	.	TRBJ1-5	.	TGTGCCAGCAGTTTATGGGGTAATGGCCAGCCCCAGCATTTT	CASSLWGNGQPQHF
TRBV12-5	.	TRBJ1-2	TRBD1	TGTGCTAGTGGTCCAACCGGGCAGGGGGCCGGTGGCTACACCTTC	CASGPTGQGAGGYTF
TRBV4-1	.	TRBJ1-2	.	TGCGCCAGCAGCCAAGATTGGACAAACTATGGCTACACCTTC	CASSQDWTNYGYTF
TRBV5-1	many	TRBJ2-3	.	TGCGCCAGCAGCGCCCGAGGCTGGGGTGATACGCAGTATTTT	CASSARGWGDTQYF
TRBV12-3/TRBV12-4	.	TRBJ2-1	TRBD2	TGTGCCAGCAGCCCTGGAAGAGCGGGAGCTGATGAGCAGTTCTTC	CASSPGRAGADEQFF
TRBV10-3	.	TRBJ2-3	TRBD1	TGTGCCATCAGTGAGTCGGGGACAGGGGGGAAAGATACGCAGTATTTT	CAISESGTGGKDTQYF
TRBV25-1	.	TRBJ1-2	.	TGTGCCAGCAGTGAATCAGGGGTGCTAGGCTACACCTTC	CASSESGVLGYTF
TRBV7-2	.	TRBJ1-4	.	TGTGCCAGCAGCTCCCAGGTCGACTTTAATGAAAAACTGTTTTTT	CASSSQVDFNEKLFF
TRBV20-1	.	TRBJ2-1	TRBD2	TGCAGTGCTCCTTCTAGCGGGCCGAAGGGTGAGCAGTTCTTC	CSAPSSGPKGEQFF
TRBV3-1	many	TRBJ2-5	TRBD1	TGTGCCAGCAGCCAAGTGGACAGGGGCTTCCAAGAGACCCAGTACTTC	CASSQVDRGFQETQYF
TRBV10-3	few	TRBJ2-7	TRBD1	TGTGCCATCAGTGAGTCCATGTCGGCCGGGACAGAGCTCTCCTACGAGCAGTACTTC	CAISESMSAGTELSYEQYF
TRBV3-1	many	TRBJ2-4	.	TGTGCCAGCAGCCAAGAGGGACTGACACAGTACTTC	CASSQEGLTQYF
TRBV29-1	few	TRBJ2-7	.	TGCAGCGTTGAAGCCAATGAGCAGTACTTC	CSVEANEQYF
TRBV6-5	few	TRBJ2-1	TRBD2	TGTGCCAGCAATGAACTAGCGGGGACTGGCAATGAGCAGTTCTTC	CASNELAGTGNEQFF
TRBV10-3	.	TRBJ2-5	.	TGTGCCACCACGACCCAGGCGTTCCTAGAGACCCAGTACTTC	CATTTQAFLETQYF
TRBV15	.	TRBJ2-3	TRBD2	TGTGCCACCAGCTCACGGACAACCGGGACTAGCGGGAGGGACACAGATACGCAGTATTTT	CATSSRTTGTSGRDTDTQYF
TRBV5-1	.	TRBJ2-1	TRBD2	TGCGCCAGCAGCCCCGGGAGAAGCGGGATGAGGAATGAGCAGTTCTTC	CASSPGRSGMRNEQFF
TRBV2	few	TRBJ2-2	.	TGTGCCTCTCCGGCCGAAGCGAACACCGGGGAGCTGTTTTTT	CASPAEANTGELFF
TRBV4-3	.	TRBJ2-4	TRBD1	TGCGCCAGCAGCCAACAAGACAAACAGGGGGACATTCAGTACTTC	CASSQQDKQGDIQYF
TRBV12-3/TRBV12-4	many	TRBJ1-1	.	TGTGCCAGCAGCGTCCGGGAGAACACTGAAGCTTTCTTT	CASSVRENTEAFF
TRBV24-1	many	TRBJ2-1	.	TGTGCCACCAGTGATTCCAGTGGTCCCTCGAAGGGCTACAATGAGCAGTTCTTC	CATSDSSGPSKGYNEQFF
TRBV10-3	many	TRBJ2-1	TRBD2	TGTGCCATCAGTGAGTCCAGAGGGGATAGCGGGAGTCAGTTCTTC	CAISESRGDSGSQFF
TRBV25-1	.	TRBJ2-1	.	TGTGCCAGCAACCCTGATGCGGGGTGGGGGAATGAGCAGTTCTTC	CASNPDAGWGNEQFF
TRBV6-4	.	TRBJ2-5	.	TGTGCCAGCAGTGACTCGTGGCAGGAGAATGAGCAGTACTTC	CASSDSWQENEQYF
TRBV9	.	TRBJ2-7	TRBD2	TGTGCCAGCAGCGTTTCGACTAGCGACTACGAGCAGTACTTC	CASSVSTSDYEQYF
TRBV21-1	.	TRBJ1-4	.	TGTGCCAGCAGCCCCCCCAGGTTGGGAAAACTGTTTTTT	CASSPPRLGKLFF
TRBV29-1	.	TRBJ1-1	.	TGCAGCGTTGTACCGGGACAGAACACTGAAGCTTTCTTT	CSVVPGQNTEAFF
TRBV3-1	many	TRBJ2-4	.	TGTGCCAGCAGCCAAGATAGATGGCTTCGGGCCATTCAGTACTTC	CASSQDRWLRAIQYF
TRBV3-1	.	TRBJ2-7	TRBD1	TGTGCCAGCAGCCCTCGGACAGGGCGCATTGTCAACGAGCAGTACTTC	CASSPRTGRIVNEQYF
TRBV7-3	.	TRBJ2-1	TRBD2	TGTGCCAGCTCCCCCATAGCGGGTTCCTACAATGAGCAGTTCTTC	CASSPIAGSYNEQFF
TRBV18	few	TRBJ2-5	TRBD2	TGTGCCAGCTCACCCATGCCGGGACTAGCGGGAGAGACCCAGTACTTC	CASSPMPGLAGETQYF
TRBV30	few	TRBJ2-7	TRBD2	TGTGCCTGGAAACGACTAGCGGAGTCCTACGAGCAGTACTTC	CAWKRLAESYEQYF
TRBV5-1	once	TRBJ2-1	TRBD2	TGCGCCAGCAGCTCCTCAGCTAGCGGGGGGCCTCACAATGAGCAGTTCTTC	CASSSSASGGPHNEQFF
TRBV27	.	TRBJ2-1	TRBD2	TGTGCCAGCAGTTTAAGACTAGCGGGAGAGACCCAGTTCTTC	CASSLRLAGETQFF
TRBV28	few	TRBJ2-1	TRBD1	TGTGCCAGCAGTCTCCGGGACAGGGAGTTCTTC	CASSLRDREFF
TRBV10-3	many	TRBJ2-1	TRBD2	TGTGCCATCAGTGGGGACGGGACTAGCGGGGAGCAGTTCTTC	CAISGDGTSGEQFF
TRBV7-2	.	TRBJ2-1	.	TGTGCCAGCAGCGTACAGGGTCTGAGGTCCTACAATGAGCAGTTCTTC	CASSVQGLRSYNEQFF
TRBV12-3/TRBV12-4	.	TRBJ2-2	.	TGTGCCAGCAGTTTAATACCCGAGTGGGTAGCGTCGAACACCGGGGAGCTGTTTTTT	CASSLIPEWVASNTGELFF
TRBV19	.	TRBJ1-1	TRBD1	TGTGCCAGTAGTACCCGACAGGGCGGCACTGAAGCTTTCTTT	CASSTRQGGTEAFF
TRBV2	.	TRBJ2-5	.	TGTGCCAGCATCTGGGACTCACAAGAGACCCAGTACTTC	CASIWDSQETQYF
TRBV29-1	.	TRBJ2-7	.	TGCAGCGCAGCTCAGGGAGTAAACGAGCAGTACTTC	CSAAQGVNEQYF
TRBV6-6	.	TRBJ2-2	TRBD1	TGTGCCAGCAGTGCCGGGACAGTAACCGGGGAGCTGTTTTTT	CASSAGTVTGELFF
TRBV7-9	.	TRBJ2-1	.	TGTGCCAGCAGCACCGCGGGGGCAGCGTACAATGAGCAGTTCTTC	CASSTAGAAYNEQFF
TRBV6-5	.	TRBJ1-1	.	TGTGCCAGCAGGGACGGACGGAGAAACACTGAAGCTTTCTTT	CASRDGRRNTEAFF
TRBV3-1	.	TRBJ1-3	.	TGTGCCAGCAGCTCCCAGGGAACTGGAAACACCATATATTTT	CASSSQGTGNTIYF
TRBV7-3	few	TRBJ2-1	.	TGTGCCAGCAGCTTCAGGGTCAACACTGAGCAGTTCTTC	CASSFRVNTEQFF
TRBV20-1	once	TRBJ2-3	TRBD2	TGCAGTGCTAGCGGTTCGGCGGGGGGTCATCTCACAGATACGCAGTATTTT	CSASGSAGGHLTDTQYF
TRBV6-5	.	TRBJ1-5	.	TGTGCCAGCAGACGGGACATTCGCAATCAGCCCCAGCATTTT	CASRRDIRNQPQHF
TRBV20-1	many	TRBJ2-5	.	TGCAGTGTCCAAGGGGGGGATTGGAAGACCCAGTACTTC	CSVQGGDWKTQYF
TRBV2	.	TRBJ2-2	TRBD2	TGTGCCAGCAGTGGACTAGCTGCGAACACCGGGGAGCTGTTTTTT	CASSGLAANTGELFF
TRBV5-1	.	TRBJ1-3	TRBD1	TGCGCCAGCAGCGGGACAGACATCTCTGGAAACACCATATATTTT	CASSGTDISGNTIYF